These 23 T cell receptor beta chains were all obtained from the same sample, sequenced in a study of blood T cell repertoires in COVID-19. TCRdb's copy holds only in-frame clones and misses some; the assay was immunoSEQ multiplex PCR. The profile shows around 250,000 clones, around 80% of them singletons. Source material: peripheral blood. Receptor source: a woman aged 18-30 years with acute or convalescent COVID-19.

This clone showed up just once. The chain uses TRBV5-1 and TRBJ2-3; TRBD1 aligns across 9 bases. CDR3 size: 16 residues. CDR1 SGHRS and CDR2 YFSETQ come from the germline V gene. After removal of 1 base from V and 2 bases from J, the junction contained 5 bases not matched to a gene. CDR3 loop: CASSLSGQGITDTQYF. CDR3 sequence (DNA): TGCGCCAGCAGCTTGTCGGGACAGGGAATCACAGATACGCAGTATTTT. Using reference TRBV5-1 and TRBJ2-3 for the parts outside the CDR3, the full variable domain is KAGVTQTPRYLIKTRGQQVTLSCSPISGHRSVSWYQQTPGQGLQFLFEYFSETQRNKGNFPGRFSGRQFSNSRSEMNVSTLELGDSALYLCASSLSGQGITDTQYFGPGTRLTVL.

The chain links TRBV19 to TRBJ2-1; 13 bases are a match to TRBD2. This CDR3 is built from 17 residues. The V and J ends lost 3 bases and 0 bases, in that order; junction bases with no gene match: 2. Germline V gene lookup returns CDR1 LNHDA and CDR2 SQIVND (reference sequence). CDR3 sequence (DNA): TGTGCCAGTAGTATCCGGACTAGCGGGAGCTCCTACAATGAGCAGTTCTTC. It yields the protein CASSIRTSGSSYNEQFF.

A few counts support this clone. CDR3 amino acids: CASSAFGGRIAFF. The CDR3 bases are TGTGCCAGCAGCGCCTTCGGGGGGCGTATAGCTTTCTTT. The chain combines TRBV7-2 with TRBJ1-1, with a tentative D call TRBD1 (6 bases). Germline loops: CDR1 SGHTA, CDR2 FQGNSA. The CDR3 is 13 amino acids. The V end was cut by 5 bases, the J end by 10 bases, with 17 bases between.

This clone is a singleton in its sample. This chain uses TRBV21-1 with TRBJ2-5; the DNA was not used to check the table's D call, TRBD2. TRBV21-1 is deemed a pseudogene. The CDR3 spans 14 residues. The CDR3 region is CASNTSPSEETQYF. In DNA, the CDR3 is TGTGCCAGCAACACTAGTCCGAGCGAAGAGACCCAGTACTTC.

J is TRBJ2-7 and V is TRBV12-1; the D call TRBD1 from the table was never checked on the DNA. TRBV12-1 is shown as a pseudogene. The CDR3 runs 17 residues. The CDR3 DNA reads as TGTGCCAGCAGCTTCCCGGGCCCAAGGCAGGGGGCGTACGAGCAGTACTTC. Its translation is CASSFPGPRQGAYEQYF.

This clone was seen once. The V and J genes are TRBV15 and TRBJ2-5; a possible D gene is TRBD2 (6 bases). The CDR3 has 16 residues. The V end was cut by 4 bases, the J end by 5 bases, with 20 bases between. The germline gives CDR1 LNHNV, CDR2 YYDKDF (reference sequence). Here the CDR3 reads CATSNPSVRTGETQYF. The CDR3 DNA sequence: TGTGCCACCAGCAACCCTAGCGTCCGAACGGGGGAGACCCAGTACTTC.

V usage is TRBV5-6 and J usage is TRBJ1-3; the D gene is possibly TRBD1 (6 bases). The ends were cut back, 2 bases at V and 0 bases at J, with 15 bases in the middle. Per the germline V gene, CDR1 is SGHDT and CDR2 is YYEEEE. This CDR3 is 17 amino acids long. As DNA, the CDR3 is TGTGCCAGCAGCTTTGGACCCCAGGGGCTCTCTGGAAACACCATATATTTT. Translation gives CASSFGPQGLSGNTIYF.

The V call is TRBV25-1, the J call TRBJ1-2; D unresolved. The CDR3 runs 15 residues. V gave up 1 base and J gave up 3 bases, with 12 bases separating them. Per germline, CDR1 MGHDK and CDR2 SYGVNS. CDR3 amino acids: CASSESRGYDYGYTF. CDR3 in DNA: TGTGCCAGCAGTGAATCCCGGGGATACGACTATGGCTACACCTTC.

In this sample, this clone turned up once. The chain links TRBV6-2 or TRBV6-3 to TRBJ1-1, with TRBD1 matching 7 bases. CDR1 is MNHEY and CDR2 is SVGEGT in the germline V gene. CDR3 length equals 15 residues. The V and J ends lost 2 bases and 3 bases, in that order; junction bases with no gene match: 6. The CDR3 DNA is TGTGCCAGCAGTTACCCGACAGGGATCGACACTGAAGCTTTCTTT. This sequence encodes CASSYPTGIDTEAFF.

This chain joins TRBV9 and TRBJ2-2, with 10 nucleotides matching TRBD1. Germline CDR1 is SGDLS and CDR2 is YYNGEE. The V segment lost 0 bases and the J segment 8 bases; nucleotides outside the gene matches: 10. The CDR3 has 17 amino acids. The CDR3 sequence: CASSVGVGQGVSGELFF. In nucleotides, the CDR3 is TGTGCCAGCAGCGTAGGTGTCGGACAGGGGGTGTCGGGGGAGCTGTTTTTT.

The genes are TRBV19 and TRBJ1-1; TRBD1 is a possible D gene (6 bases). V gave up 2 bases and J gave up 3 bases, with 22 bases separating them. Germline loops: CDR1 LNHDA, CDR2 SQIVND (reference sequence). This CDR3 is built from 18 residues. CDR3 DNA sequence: TGTGCCAGTAGTATAAAGTCTTTCCGGGGCCAGGGGTACACTGAAGCTTTCTTT. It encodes CASSIKSFRGQGYTEAFF.

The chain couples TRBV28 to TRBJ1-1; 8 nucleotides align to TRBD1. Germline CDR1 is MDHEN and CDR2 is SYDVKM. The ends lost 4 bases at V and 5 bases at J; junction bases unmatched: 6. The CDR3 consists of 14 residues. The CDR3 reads CASSSGQGWTEAFF. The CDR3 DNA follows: TGTGCCAGCAGTTCCGGACAGGGCTGGACTGAAGCTTTCTTT.

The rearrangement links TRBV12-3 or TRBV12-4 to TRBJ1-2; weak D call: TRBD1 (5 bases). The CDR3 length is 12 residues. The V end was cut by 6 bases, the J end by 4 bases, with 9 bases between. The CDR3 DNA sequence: TGTGCCAGCAGCCCAGGGTTCTATGGCTACACCTTC. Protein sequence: CASSPGFYGYTF.

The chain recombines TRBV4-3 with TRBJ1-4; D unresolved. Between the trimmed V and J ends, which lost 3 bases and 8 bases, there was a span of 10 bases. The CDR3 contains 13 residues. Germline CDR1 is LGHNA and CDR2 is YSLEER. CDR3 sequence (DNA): TGCGCCAGCAGCCACGACAAGTCGGAAAAACTGTTTTTT. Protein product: CASSHDKSEKLFF.

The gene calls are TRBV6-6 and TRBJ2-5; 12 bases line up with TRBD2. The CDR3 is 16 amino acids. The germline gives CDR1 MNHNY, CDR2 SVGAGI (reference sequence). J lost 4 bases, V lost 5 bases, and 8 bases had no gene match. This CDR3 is CASSRRLAGVRETQYF. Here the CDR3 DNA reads TGTGCCAGCAGTCGAAGACTAGCGGGAGTACGAGAGACCCAGTACTTC.

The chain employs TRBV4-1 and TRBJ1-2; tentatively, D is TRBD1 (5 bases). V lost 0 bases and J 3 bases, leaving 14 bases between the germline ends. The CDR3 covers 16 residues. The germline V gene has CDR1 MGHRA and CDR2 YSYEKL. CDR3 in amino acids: CASSQDWGSRHYGYTF. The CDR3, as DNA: TGCGCCAGCAGCCAAGATTGGGGCAGTAGGCACTATGGCTACACCTTC.

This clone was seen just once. CDR3 in DNA: TGCGCCAGCAGCTTTCAGGGACAGGGGGGCGAAAAACTGTTTTTT. This encodes CASSFQGQGGEKLFF. This sequence joins TRBV5-1 and TRBJ1-4, with 11 bases lining up with TRBD1. The CDR3 is made up of 15 amino acids. The germline V gene has CDR1 SGHRS and CDR2 YFSETQ. V lost 2 bases, J lost 8 bases, and 5 bases stayed unmatched. The variable domain in full, completed from reference TRBV5-1 and TRBJ1-4, reads KAGVTQTPRYLIKTRGQQVTLSCSPISGHRSVSWYQQTPGQGLQFLFEYFSETQRNKGNFPGRFSGRQFSNSRSEMNVSTLELGDSALYLCASSFQGQGGEKLFFGSGTQLSVL.

The CDR3 loop reads CASSEGLAGPSEQFF. The CDR3 coding sequence is TGTGCCAGCAGTGAAGGACTAGCGGGACCCAGTGAGCAGTTCTTC. This chain links TRBV25-1 with TRBJ2-1; TRBD2 matches at 12 bases. Germline V gene lookup returns CDR1 MGHDK and CDR2 SYGVNS. With V trimmed by 2 bases and J by 9 bases, 5 bases remained unmatched. The CDR3 spans 15 residues.

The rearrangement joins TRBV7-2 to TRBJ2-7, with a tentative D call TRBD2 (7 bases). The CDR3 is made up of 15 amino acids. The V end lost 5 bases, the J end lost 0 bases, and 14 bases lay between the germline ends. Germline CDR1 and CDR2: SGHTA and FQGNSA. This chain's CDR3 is CASSEGGGSSYEQYF. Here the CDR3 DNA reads TGTGCCAGCAGCGAAGGGGGGGGAAGCTCCTACGAGCAGTACTTC.

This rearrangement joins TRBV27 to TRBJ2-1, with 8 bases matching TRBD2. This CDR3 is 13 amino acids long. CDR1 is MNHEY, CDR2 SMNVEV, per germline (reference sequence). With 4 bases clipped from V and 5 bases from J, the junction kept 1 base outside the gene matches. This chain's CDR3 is CASSSRGDNEQFF. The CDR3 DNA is TGTGCCAGCAGTTCGCGGGGGGACAATGAGCAGTTCTTC.

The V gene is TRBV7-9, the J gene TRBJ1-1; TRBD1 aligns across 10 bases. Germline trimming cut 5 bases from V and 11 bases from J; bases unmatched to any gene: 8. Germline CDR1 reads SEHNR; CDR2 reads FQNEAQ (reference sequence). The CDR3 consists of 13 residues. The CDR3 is CASSVGQGGVAFF. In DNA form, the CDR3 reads TGTGCCAGCAGCGTCGGACAGGGGGGCGTGGCTTTCTTT.

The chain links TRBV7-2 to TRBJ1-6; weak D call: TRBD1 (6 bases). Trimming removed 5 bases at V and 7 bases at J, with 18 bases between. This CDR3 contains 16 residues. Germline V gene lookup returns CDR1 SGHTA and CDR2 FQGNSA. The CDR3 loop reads CASSTRGGRANSPLHF. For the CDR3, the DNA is TGTGCCAGCAGCACTAGAGGGGGTAGGGCCAATTCACCCCTCCACTTT.

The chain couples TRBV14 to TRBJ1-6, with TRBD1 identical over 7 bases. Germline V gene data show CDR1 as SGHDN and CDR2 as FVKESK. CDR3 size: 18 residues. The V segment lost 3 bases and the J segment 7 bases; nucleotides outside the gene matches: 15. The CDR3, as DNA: TGTGCCAGCAGCCAGGACCATGTGGGACAGCGGGGGAATTCACCCCTCCACTTT. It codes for CASSQDHVGQRGNSPLHF.